This T cell receptor beta chain was sequenced in a study of cytomegalovirus exposure and HLA in healthy donors. Donors likely had unrecorded immune exposures despite being nominally healthy when sampled. General study results and limits: The study reported that TCR beta sequences accurately predicted HLA-A and HLA-B alleles in most subjects. With later analysis, a missense DCLRE1C variant became linked to TCR beta V- and J-gene trimming. In a later analysis, at a false discovery rate of 0.05, approximately 16,000 TCR beta sequences matched HLA alleles.

In regard to this clone: Its antigen is unknown.

The PCR was carried out with 60 Vbeta primers and 13 Jbeta primers. Profiling relied on immunoSEQ multiplex PCR, and the TCRdb table lists in-frame clones only, not all of them. The sample has fewer than 250,000 clones; roughly 80% are singletons. There are 17 residues in the CDR3. Germline CDR1 reads PRHDT; CDR2 reads FYEKMQ (reference sequence). After removal of 7 bases from V and 6 bases from J, the junction contained 15 bases not matched to a gene. Material for sequencing was PBMCs. The chain recombines TRBV13 with TRBJ2-1; 10 bases line up with TRBD2. The source is a man in his thirties or forties in good health and CMV-seronegative. In nucleotides, the CDR3 is TGTGCCAGCACCCCGGAGGGAGCGGGGGGGATCGGCAATGAGCAGTTCTTC. It is translated as CASTPEGAGGIGNEQFF.